This entry concerns a single T cell receptor (beta chain). The data were produced by immunoSEQ multiplex PCR, yet TCRdb's version contains in-frame clones alone and is incomplete. The sample holds fewer than 300,000 clones, 91% seen once. Germline loops: CDR1 SGHTA, CDR2 FQGNSA. This CDR3 spans 15 amino acids. The V gene end was trimmed by 6 bases and the J gene end by 9 bases; junction bases not matched to a gene: 12. This entry belongs to a study of blood T cell repertoires in COVID-19. In the study overall: PBMCs, B-cell-depleted T cells, or T cells were the source of the cDNA or gDNA that made up the material.

While infection was still active, Seattle patients were enrolled and then followed longitudinally. The sequence was collected from a woman in her twenties or thirties with COVID-19, enrolled during active disease. Material: peripheral blood. The chain links TRBV7-2 to TRBJ2-1, with 9 bases fitting TRBD2. The CDR3 bases are TGTGCCAGCAGTCCACGGACTAGCGCGAGTAGTGAGCAGTTCTTC. Its protein product is CASSPRTSASSEQFF.